The present T cell receptor beta chain was sequenced within a study of blood T cell repertoires in COVID-19. Study background: The samples span acute and convalescent COVID-19 from the United States, Italy and Spain. T cells, B-cell-depleted T cells, or PBMCs provided the cDNA or gDNA that served as material.

Original analysis: Amplification from reference gene primers served as the basis for estimated nucleated cell counts. TCRdb's copy holds only in-frame clones and misses some; the assay was immunoSEQ multiplex PCR. The V and J calls and clone size were taken over from that table, and D and trimming were inferred from the DNA. Of some 270,000 clones in the sample, 75% to 90% are singletons; the top ten hold approximately 2.2%. Germline values: CDR1 MGHDK, CDR2 SYGVNS. Trimming took 8 bases from V and 5 from J; bases not matched to a gene: 0. This CDR3 has 12 residues. The genes are TRBV25-1 and TRBJ1-6, with TRBD1 identical over 7 bases. Specimen: peripheral blood. This receptor was taken from a man aged 50 or older with acute or convalescent COVID-19. The CDR3 loop reads CASGQDNSPLHF. The CDR3 nucleotides read TGTGCCAGCGGACAGGATAATTCACCCCTCCACTTT.